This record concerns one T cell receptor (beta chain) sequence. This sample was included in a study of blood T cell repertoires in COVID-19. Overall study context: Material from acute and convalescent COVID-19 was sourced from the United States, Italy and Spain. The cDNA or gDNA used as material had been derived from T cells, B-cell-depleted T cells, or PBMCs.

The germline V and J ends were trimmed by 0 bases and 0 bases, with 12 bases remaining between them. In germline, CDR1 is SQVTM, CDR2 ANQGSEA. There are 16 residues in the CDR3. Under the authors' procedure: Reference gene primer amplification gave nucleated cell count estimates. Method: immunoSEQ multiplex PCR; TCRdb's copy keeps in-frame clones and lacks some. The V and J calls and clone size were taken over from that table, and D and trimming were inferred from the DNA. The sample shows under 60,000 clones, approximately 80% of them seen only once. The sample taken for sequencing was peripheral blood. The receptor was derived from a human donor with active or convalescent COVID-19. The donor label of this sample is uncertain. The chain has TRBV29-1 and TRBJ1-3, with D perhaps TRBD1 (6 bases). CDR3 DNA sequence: TGCAGCGTTGAAGATCACAGGGACCTCTCTGGAAACACCATATATTTT. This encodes CSVEDHRDLSGNTIYF.